The rows below give T cell receptor beta chains drawn from one sample of a study of a mutant IDH1 vaccine in newly diagnosed glioma. Only in-frame clones appear in the TCRdb table, and some are missing; sequencing was by immunoSEQ multiplex PCR. The profile covers about 92,000 clones, with around 80% appearing a single time and 7% to 9% taken by the ten largest. The source material was PBMCs, sampled from a glioma patient treated with radiotherapy, temozolomide or both. These receptors all stem from a man in his forties with glioma. Both conserved end residues are part of each CDR3. A D gene is named only where the DNA matches it firmly. Clone size is not always given. Where it is, it says once, few, many or a class for expanded clones.

abundance: few; j_gene: TRBJ1-2; d_gene: TRBD1; v_gene: TRBV30; CDR3aa: CAWSVLGGVGGYTF; CDR3nt: TGTGCCTGGAGTGTACTAGGGGGCGTGGGGGGCTACACCTTC
abundance: .; j_gene: TRBJ2-7; d_gene: TRBD1; v_gene: TRBV28; CDR3aa: CASSDRDRGLEQYF; CDR3nt: TGTGCCAGCAGCGACCGGGACAGGGGGCTCGAGCAGTACTTC
abundance: .; j_gene: TRBJ2-2; d_gene: .; v_gene: TRBV9; CDR3aa: CASSVGGNANTGELFF; CDR3nt: TGTGCCAGCAGCGTAGGGGGGAACGCGAACACCGGGGAGCTGTTTTTT
abundance: .; j_gene: TRBJ2-7; d_gene: .; v_gene: TRBV7-8; CDR3aa: CASSLGISYEQYF; CDR3nt: TGTGCCAGCAGCTTAGGTATCTCCTACGAGCAGTACTTC
abundance: .; j_gene: TRBJ2-4; d_gene: TRBD1; v_gene: TRBV18; CDR3aa: CASSPRRTGALAKNIQYF; CDR3nt: TGTGCCAGCTCACCACGCCGGACAGGGGCGTTGGCCAAAAACATTCAGTACTTC
abundance: .; j_gene: TRBJ1-5; d_gene: .; v_gene: TRBV4-3; CDR3aa: CASSQVVRNGNQPQHF; CDR3nt: TGCGCCAGCAGCCAAGTAGTGCGAAACGGCAATCAGCCCCAGCATTTT
abundance: .; j_gene: TRBJ1-6; d_gene: .; v_gene: TRBV6-6; CDR3aa: CASTVGASWDSPLHF; CDR3nt: TGTGCCAGCACAGTTGGGGCGAGCTGGGATTCACCCCTCCACTTT
abundance: .; j_gene: TRBJ1-2; d_gene: .; v_gene: TRBV4-2; CDR3aa: CASSQTLKRGQEGYTF; CDR3nt: TGTGCCAGCAGCCAAACGTTAAAGAGGGGCCAGGAGGGCTACACCTTC
abundance: .; j_gene: TRBJ2-5; d_gene: TRBD1; v_gene: TRBV6-5; CDR3aa: CASSYGTGVEYF; CDR3nt: TGTGCCAGCAGTTACGGGACAGGGGTTGAGTACTTC
abundance: .; j_gene: TRBJ2-1; d_gene: .; v_gene: TRBV5-6; CDR3aa: CASSFPSGSSYNEQFF; CDR3nt: TGTGCCAGCAGCTTCCCCTCCGGGAGCTCCTACAATGAGCAGTTCTTC
abundance: .; j_gene: TRBJ1-5; d_gene: TRBD1; v_gene: TRBV5-8; CDR3aa: CASSLLPGQGKFYSNQPQHF; CDR3nt: TGTGCCAGCAGCTTGTTGCCGGGACAGGGGAAATTTTATAGCAATCAGCCCCAGCATTTT
abundance: .; j_gene: TRBJ1-2; d_gene: TRBD1; v_gene: TRBV19; CDR3aa: CASSIGGGDYGYTF; CDR3nt: TGTGCCAGTAGTATAGGAGGGGGCGACTATGGCTACACCTTC
abundance: .; j_gene: TRBJ1-5; d_gene: .; v_gene: TRBV5-1; CDR3aa: CASSTAGGQPQHF; CDR3nt: TGCGCCAGCAGCACCGCCGGGGGTCAGCCCCAGCATTTT
abundance: .; j_gene: TRBJ2-7; d_gene: .; v_gene: TRBV25-1; CDR3aa: CASRQGPYEQYF; CDR3nt: TGTGCCAGCAGACAGGGCCCTTACGAGCAGTACTTC
abundance: once; j_gene: TRBJ2-5; d_gene: .; v_gene: TRBV2; CDR3aa: CASSENRVETQYF; CDR3nt: TGTGCCAGCAGTGAAAACAGGGTGGAGACCCAGTACTTC
abundance: .; j_gene: TRBJ2-7; d_gene: TRBD2; v_gene: TRBV29-1; CDR3aa: CSVGTSGSYEQYF; CDR3nt: TGCAGCGTTGGGACTAGCGGGTCCTACGAGCAGTACTTC
abundance: .; j_gene: TRBJ1-1; d_gene: .; v_gene: TRBV15; CDR3aa: CATSRLETGDAFF; CDR3nt: TGTGCCACCAGCAGACTAGAGACAGGCGATGCTTTCTTT
abundance: .; j_gene: TRBJ2-2; d_gene: TRBD1; v_gene: TRBV7-2; CDR3aa: CASSLATGAAGELFF; CDR3nt: TGTGCCAGCAGCTTAGCAACAGGGGCGGCGGGGGAGCTGTTTTTT
abundance: few; j_gene: TRBJ1-5; d_gene: TRBD1; v_gene: TRBV30; CDR3aa: CAWSGQGDNQPQHF; CDR3nt: TGTGCCTGGAGCGGGCAGGGGGATAATCAGCCCCAGCATTTT
abundance: .; j_gene: TRBJ2-5; d_gene: TRBD1; v_gene: TRBV4-3; CDR3aa: CASSQDFGTGQETQYF; CDR3nt: TGCGCCAGCAGCCAAGACTTCGGGACAGGACAAGAGACCCAGTACTTC
abundance: .; j_gene: TRBJ2-3; d_gene: .; v_gene: TRBV6-5; CDR3aa: CASIRQGRDTQYF; CDR3nt: TGTGCCAGTATTAGGCAGGGAAGAGATACGCAGTATTTT
abundance: .; j_gene: TRBJ2-7; d_gene: TRBD1; v_gene: TRBV4-2; CDR3aa: CASSQGTGVHEQYF; CDR3nt: TGTGCCAGCAGCCAAGGGACAGGGGTACACGAGCAGTACTTC
abundance: .; j_gene: TRBJ2-1; d_gene: .; v_gene: TRBV29-1; CDR3aa: CSVALLYNEQFF; CDR3nt: TGCAGCGTTGCACTTCTATATAATGAGCAGTTCTTC